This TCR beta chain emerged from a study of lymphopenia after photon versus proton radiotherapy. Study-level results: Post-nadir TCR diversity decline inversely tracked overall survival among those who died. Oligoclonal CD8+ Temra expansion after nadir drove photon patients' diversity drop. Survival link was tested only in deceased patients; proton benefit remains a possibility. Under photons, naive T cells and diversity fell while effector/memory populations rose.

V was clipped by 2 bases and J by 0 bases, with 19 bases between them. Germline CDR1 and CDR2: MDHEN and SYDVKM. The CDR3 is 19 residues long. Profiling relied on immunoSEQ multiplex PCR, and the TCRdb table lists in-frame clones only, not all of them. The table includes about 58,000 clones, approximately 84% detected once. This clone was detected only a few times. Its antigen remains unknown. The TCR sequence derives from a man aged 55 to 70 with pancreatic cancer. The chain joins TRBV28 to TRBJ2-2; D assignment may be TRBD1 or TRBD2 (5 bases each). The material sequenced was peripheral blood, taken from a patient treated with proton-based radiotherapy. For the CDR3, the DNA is TGTGCCAGCAGTTTAGGGGGTTGGAGTCTCCGTACGAACACCGGGGAGCTGTTTTTT. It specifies CASSLGGWSLRTNTGELFF.